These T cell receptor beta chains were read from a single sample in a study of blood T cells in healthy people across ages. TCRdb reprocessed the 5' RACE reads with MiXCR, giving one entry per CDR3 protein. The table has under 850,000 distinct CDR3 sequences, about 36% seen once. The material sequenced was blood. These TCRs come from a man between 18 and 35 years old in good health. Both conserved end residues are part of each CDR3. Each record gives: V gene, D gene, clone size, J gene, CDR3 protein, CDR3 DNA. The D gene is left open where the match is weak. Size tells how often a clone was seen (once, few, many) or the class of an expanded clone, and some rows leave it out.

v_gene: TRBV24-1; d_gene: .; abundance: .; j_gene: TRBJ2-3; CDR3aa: CATSLGGTDTQYF; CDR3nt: TGTGCCACCAGTTTGGGCGGCACAGATACGCAGTATTTT
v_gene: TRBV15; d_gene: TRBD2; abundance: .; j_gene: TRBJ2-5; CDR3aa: CATSSAGGAGEQYF; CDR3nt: TGTGCCACCAGCAGCGCCGGGGGGGCCGGTGAGCAGTACTTC
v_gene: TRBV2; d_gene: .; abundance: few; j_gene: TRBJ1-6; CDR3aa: CATREGVGSYNSPLHF; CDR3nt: TGTGCCACCCGGGAGGGGGTTGGATCCTATAATTCACCCCTCCACTTT
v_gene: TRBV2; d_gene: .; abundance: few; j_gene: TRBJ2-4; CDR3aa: CASSEASGRAKNIQYF; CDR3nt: TGTGCCAGCAGTGAGGCGTCAGGGAGAGCCAAAAACATTCAGTACTTC
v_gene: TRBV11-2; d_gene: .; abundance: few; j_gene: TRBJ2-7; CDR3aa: CASSLVRGAGYEQYF; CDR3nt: TGTGCCAGCAGCTTAGTACGGGGAGCGGGCTACGAGCAGTACTTC
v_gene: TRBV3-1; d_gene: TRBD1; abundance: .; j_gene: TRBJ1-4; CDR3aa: CASSQGGTAKEKLFF; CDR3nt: TGTGCCAGCAGCCAGGGTGGGACAGCAAAGGAAAAACTGTTTTTT
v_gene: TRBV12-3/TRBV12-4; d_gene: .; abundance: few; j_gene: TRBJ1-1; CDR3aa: CASRPEREGAFF; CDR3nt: TGTGCCAGCAGGCCAGAGAGGGAGGGAGCTTTCTTT
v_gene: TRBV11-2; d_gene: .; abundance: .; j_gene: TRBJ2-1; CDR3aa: CASSFGAGFSNEQFF; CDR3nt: TGTGCCAGCAGCTTTGGGGCGGGATTCTCCAATGAGCAGTTCTTC
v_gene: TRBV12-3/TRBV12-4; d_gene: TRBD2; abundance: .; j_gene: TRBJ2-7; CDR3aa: CASSFALAGRGIYNEQYF; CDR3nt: TGTGCCAGCAGTTTCGCACTAGCGGGGCGGGGGATCTACAATGAGCAGTACTTC
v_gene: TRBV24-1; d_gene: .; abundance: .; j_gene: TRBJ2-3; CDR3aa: CATSDVTSTDTQYF; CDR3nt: TGTGCCACCAGTGATGTGACGAGCACAGATACGCAGTATTTT
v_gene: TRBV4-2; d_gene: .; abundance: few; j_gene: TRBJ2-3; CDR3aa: CASSQTREQADTQYF; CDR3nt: TGTGCCAGCAGCCAGACCCGGGAACAAGCGGATACGCAGTATTTT
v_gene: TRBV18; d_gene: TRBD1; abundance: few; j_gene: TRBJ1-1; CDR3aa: CASSPDRGRLAFF; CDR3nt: TGTGCCAGCTCACCGGACAGGGGGCGTTTGGCTTTCTTT
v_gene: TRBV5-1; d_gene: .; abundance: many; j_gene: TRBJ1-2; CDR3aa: CASSLGTEYGYTF; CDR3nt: TGCGCCAGCAGCTTGGGGACAGAGTATGGCTACACCTTC
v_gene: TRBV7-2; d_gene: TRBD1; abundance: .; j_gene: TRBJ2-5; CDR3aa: CASSFNRGRGETQYF; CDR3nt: TGTGCCAGCAGCTTCAACAGGGGGCGCGGCGAGACCCAGTACTTC
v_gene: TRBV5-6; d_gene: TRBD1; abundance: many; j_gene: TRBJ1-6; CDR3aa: CASSLSTGVSPLHF; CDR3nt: TGTGCCAGCAGCTTGAGCACAGGGGTATCACCCCTCCACTTT
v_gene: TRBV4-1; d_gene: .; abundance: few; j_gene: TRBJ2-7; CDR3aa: CASSPSEGLALYEQYF; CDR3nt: TGCGCCAGCAGCCCGAGCGAGGGTCTAGCGCTTTACGAGCAGTACTTC
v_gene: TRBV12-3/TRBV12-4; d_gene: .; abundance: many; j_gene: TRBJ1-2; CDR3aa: CASSPALGNYGYTF; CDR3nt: TGTGCCAGCAGTCCCGCACTGGGTAACTATGGCTACACCTTC
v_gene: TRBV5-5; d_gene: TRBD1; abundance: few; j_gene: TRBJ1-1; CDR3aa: CASSIGTENTEAFF; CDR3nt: TGTGCCAGCAGCATCGGGACAGAGAACACTGAAGCTTTCTTT
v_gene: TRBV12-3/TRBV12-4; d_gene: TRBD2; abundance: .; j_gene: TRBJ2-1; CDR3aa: CASSSSGGADNEQFF; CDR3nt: TGTGCCAGCAGTTCGAGCGGGGGGGCCGACAATGAGCAGTTCTTC
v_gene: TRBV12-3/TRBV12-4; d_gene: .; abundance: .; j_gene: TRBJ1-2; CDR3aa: CASGPAGGLYGFTF; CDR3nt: TGTGCCAGCGGGCCCGCTGGGGGTCTCTATGGCTTCACCTTC
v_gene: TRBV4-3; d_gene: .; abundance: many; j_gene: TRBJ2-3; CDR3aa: CASSQQGRDTQYF; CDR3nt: TGCGCCAGCAGCCAACAGGGGAGAGATACGCAGTATTTT
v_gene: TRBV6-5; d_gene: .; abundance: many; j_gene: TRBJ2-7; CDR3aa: CASSYSVRDPSYEQYF; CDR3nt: TGTGCCAGCAGTTACTCGGTTAGGGACCCCTCCTACGAGCAGTACTTC
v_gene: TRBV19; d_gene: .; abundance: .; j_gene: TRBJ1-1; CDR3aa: CASTPSPGATFF; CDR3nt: TGTGCCAGTACCCCTTCCCCGGGAGCAACCTTCTTT
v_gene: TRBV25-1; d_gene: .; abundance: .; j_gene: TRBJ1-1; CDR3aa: CASSEGGGEAFF; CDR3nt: TGTGCCAGCAGTGAGGGAGGGGGTGAAGCTTTCTTT
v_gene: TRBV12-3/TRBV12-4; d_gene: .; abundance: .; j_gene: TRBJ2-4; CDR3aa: CASSSRLGGIQYF; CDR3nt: TGTGCCAGCAGTTCCAGACTAGGGGGCATTCAGTACTTC
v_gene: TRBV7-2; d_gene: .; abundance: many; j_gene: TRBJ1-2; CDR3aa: CASSFGPVGVGYGYTF; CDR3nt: TGTGCCAGCAGCTTCGGTCCAGTAGGAGTGGGCTATGGCTACACCTTC
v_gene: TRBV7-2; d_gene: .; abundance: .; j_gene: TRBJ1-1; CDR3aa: CASSPYKGTSNTEAFF; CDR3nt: TGTGCCAGCAGCCCCTATAAGGGGACTTCGAACACTGAAGCTTTCTTT
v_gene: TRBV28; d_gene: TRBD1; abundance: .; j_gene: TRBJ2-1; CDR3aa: CASSTPGTGEYEQFF; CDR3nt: TGTGCCAGCAGCACCCCCGGGACAGGGGAATATGAGCAGTTCTTC
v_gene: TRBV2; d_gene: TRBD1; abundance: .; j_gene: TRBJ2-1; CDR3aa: CASSVEGQGGYNEQFF; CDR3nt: TGTGCCAGCAGTGTTGAGGGACAGGGAGGTTACAATGAGCAGTTCTTC
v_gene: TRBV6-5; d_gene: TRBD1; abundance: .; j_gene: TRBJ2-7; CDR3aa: CASSQPRDREDEAQYF; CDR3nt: TGTGCCAGCAGCCAACCCCGGGACAGGGAGGATGAGGCCCAGTACTTC
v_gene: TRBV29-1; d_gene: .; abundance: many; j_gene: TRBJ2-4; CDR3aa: CSVVNGNIQYF; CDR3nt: TGCAGCGTCGTAAATGGAAACATTCAGTACTTC
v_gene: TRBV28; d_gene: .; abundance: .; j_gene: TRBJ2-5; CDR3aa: CASSLRGGYDEQYF; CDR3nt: TGTGCCAGCAGTTTGCGTGGGGGATACGATGAGCAGTACTTC
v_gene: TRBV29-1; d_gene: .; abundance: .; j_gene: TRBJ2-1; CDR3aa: CSVGRLQPLVDNEQFF; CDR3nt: TGCAGCGTTGGAAGATTACAGCCCCTAGTGGACAATGAGCAGTTCTTC
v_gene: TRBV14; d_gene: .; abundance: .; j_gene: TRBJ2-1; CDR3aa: CASSRPGRISYNEQFF; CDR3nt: TGTGCCAGCAGCCGACCGGGACGCATCTCCTACAATGAGCAGTTCTTC
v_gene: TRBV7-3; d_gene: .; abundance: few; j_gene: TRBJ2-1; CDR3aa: CASSMGLPSYNEQFF; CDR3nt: TGTGCCAGCAGCATGGGACTCCCCTCCTACAATGAGCAGTTCTTC
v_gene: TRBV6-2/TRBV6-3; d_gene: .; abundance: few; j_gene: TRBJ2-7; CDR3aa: CASSSRREKSSYEQYF; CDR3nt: TGTGCCAGCAGTTCACGCAGGGAAAAATCCTCCTACGAGCAGTACTTC
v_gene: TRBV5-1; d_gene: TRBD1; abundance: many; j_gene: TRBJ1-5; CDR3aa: CASSQGQGTQHF; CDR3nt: TGCGCCAGCAGCCAGGGACAGGGAACCCAGCATTTT
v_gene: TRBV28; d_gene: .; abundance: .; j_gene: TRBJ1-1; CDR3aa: CASGIQNTEAFF; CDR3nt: TGTGCCAGCGGCATCCAGAACACTGAAGCTTTCTTT
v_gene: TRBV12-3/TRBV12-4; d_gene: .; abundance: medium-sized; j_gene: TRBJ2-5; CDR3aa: CASSLGETQYF; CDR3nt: TGTGCCAGCAGTTTAGGGGAGACCCAGTACTTC
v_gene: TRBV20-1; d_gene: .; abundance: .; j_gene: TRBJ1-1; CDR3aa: CSAPDRYTEAFF; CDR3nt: TGCAGTGCTCCAGACAGATACACTGAAGCTTTCTTT
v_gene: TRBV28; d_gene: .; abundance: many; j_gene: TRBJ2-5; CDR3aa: CASRKSQETQYF; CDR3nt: TGTGCCAGCCGCAAGTCGCAAGAGACCCAGTACTTC
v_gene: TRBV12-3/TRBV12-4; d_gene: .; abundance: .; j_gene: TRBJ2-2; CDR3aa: CAGRTGTTNTGELFF; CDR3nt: TGTGCCGGCAGGACCGGGACAACGAACACCGGGGAGCTGTTTTTT
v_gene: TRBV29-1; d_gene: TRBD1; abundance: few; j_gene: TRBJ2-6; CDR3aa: CSVRDRGLSGANVLTF; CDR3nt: TGCAGCGTCCGGGACAGGGGTCTTTCTGGGGCCAACGTCCTGACTTTC
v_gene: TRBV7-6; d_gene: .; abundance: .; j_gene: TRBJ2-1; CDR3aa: CASSLAPSRRYNEQFF; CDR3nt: TGTGCCAGCAGCTTAGCGCCCTCACGCCGGTACAATGAGCAGTTCTTC
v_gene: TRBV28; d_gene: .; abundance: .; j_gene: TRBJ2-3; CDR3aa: CATLSGPRTDTQYF; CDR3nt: TGTGCCACCCTGAGCGGGCCCCGCACAGATACGCAGTATTTT
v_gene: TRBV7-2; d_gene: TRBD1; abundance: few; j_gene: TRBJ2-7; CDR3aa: CASTHFGGDRVWSGQYF; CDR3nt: TGTGCCAGCACCCACTTTGGGGGGGACAGGGTCTGGAGTGGGCAGTACTTC
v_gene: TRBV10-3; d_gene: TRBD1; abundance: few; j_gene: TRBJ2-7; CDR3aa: CAISVRQGDNEQYF; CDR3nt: TGTGCCATCAGTGTGAGACAGGGTGATAATGAGCAGTACTTC
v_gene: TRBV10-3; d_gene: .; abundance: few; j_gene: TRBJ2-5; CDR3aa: CAISESLRGHEQYF; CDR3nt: TGTGCCATCAGTGAGTCTTTGCGGGGGCATGAGCAGTACTTC
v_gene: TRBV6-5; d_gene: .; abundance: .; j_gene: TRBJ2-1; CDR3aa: CASSWGRRRGQETQFF; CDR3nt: TGTGCCAGCAGTTGGGGACGCCGAAGGGGCCAAGAGACCCAGTTCTTC
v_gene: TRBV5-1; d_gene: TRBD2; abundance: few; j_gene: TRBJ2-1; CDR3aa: CASSPGASGGANEQFF; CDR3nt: TGCGCCAGCAGCCCGGGGGCTAGCGGGGGGGCCAATGAGCAGTTCTTC
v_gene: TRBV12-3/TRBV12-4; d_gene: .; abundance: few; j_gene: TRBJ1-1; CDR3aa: CASSSSDRATEAFF; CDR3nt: TGTGCCAGCAGCTCATCCGACCGGGCCACTGAAGCTTTCTTT
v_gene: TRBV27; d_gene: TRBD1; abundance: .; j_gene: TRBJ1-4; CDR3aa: CASSLSQGADEKLFF; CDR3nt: TGTGCCAGCAGTTTATCACAGGGGGCAGATGAAAAACTGTTTTTT
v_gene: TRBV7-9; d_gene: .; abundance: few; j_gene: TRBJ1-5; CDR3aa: CASSRGEGQPQHF; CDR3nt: TGTGCCAGCTCCAGGGGTGAGGGTCAGCCCCAGCATTTT
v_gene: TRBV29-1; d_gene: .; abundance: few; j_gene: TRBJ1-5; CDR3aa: CSVGDGNQPQHF; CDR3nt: TGCAGCGTTGGGGACGGCAATCAGCCCCAGCATTTT
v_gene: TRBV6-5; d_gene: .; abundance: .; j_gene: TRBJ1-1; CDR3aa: CASKRGVNPEAFF; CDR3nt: TGTGCCAGCAAACGGGGGGTGAACCCTGAAGCTTTCTTT
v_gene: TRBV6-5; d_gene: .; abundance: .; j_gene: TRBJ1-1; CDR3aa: CASREDPIGTEAFF; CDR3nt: TGTGCCAGCCGAGAGGATCCGATCGGTACTGAAGCTTTCTTT
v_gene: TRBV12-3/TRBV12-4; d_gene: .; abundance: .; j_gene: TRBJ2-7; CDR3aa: CASSPPTGYEQYF; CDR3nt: TGTGCCAGCAGTCCCCCGACAGGCTACGAGCAGTACTTC
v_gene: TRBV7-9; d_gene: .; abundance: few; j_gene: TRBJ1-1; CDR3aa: CASSRLLGAFF; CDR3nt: TGTGCCAGCAGCCGGTTACTGGGAGCTTTCTTT
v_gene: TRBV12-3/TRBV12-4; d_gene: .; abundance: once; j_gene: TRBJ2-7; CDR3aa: CASVPVGDRAYNEQYF; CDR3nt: TGTGCCAGCGTCCCGGTGGGGGATCGCGCCTACAATGAGCAGTACTTC